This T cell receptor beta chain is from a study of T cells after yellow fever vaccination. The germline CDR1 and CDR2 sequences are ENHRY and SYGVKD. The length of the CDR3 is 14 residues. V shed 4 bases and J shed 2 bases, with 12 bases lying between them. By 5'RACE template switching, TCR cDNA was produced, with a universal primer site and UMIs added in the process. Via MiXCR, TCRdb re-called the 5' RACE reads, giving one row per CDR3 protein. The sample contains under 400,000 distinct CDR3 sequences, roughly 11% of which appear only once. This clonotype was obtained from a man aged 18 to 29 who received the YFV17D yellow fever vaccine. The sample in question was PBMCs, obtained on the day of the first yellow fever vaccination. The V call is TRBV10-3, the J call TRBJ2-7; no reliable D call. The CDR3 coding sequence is TGTGCCATCAGTGCCCGTCCCCGAACCTACGAGCAGTACTTC. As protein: CAISARPRTYEQYF.